Below are 17 T cell receptor beta chains sequenced from a single sample in a study of cytomegalovirus exposure and HLA in healthy donors. PCR was performed using 60 Vbeta and 13 Jbeta primers. This table comes from immunoSEQ multiplex PCR, and its TCRdb copy is limited to in-frame clones, with some not included. The data hold 150,000 to 200,000 clones, with roughly 77% observed a single time. Sequencing used PBMCs. The origin of the receptors is a woman aged 50 to 60 in good health and CMV-seronegative.

The DNA for the CDR3 is TGTGCCAGCAGTGAATGGGTGCGGCAGAACAATCAGCCCCAGCATTTT. Its protein is CASSEWVRQNNQPQHF. This chain links TRBV6-1 with TRBJ1-5; no definite D call. V was trimmed by 2 bases and J by 3 bases, leaving 14 bases between them. The CDR3 spans 16 residues. Germline V gene data show CDR1 as MNHNS and CDR2 as SASEGT.

CDR3 region: CASSPSDNQETQYF. In DNA, the CDR3 is TGTGCCAGCTCACCAAGCGATAACCAAGAGACCCAGTACTTC. The V call is TRBV18, the J call TRBJ2-5; D is ambiguous. The CDR3 is made up of 14 amino acids. Trimming pared 2 bases from V and 0 bases from J, leaving 7 bases between. The germline gives CDR1 KGHSH, CDR2 LQKENI. The full variable domain, in which reference TRBV18 and TRBJ2-5 provide the parts outside the CDR3, is NAGVMQNPRHLVRRRGQEARLRCSPMKGHSHVYWYRQLPEEGLKFMVYLQKENIIDESGMPKERFSAEFPKEGPSILRIQQVVRGDSAAYFCASSPSDNQETQYFGPGTRLLVL.

The chain is built from TRBV6-4 and TRBJ2-1; the match to TRBD1 covers 10 bases. Per germline, CDR1 MRHNA and CDR2 SNTAGT. V lost 8 bases to trimming and J lost 10 bases; unmatched junction nucleotides: 11. CDR3 length: 14 residues. CDR3 amino acids: CASSRDRGLGEQFF. In DNA, the CDR3 is TGTGCCAGCTCGCGGGACAGGGGCCTGGGGGAGCAGTTCTTC.

The chain is built from TRBV5-8 and TRBJ2-7; unclear D gene. Germline values: CDR1 SGHTS, CDR2 YDEGEE. The V end was cut by 5 bases, the J end by 4 bases, with 25 bases between. The CDR3 runs to 17 residues. In nucleotides, the CDR3 is TGTGCCAGCAGTGAGGCCCTCATTCCCCTTCTCTCTTACGAGCAGTACTTC. As protein: CASSEALIPLLSYEQYF. The full variable domain, its missing parts supplied by reference TRBV5-8 and TRBJ2-7, is EAGVTQSPTHLIKTRGQQATLRCSPISGHTSVYWYQQALGLGLQFLLWYDEGEERNRGNFPPRFSGRQFPNYSSELNVNALELEDSALYLCASSEALIPLLSYEQYFGPGTRLTVT.

The chain couples TRBV6-6 to TRBJ2-7, with TRBD2 as a possible D gene (5 bases). This CDR3 has 11 amino acids. Germline assignment: CDR1 MNHNY and CDR2 SVGAGI (reference sequence). V was trimmed by 7 bases and J by 3 bases, leaving 7 bases between them. Written as DNA, the CDR3 is TGTGCCAGCACTAGCCGCTACGAGCAGTACTTC. Its protein product is CASTSRYEQYF.

The J gene is TRBJ1-1, the V gene TRBV7-8; 12 positions match TRBD1. This CDR3 region has 17 residues. The V and J ends lost 5 bases and 8 bases, in that order; junction bases with no gene match: 15. The germline CDR1 and CDR2 sequences are SGHVS and FQNEAQ. The CDR3 nucleotides read TGTGCCAGCAGCGCCGGGACAGGGGGCGTCGGGTCGTACGAAGCTTTCTTT. Translated, it gives CASSAGTGGVGSYEAFF.

The gene calls are TRBV6-1 and TRBJ1-5; D unclear. The CDR3 length is 16 residues. The V gene's germline CDR1 is MNHNS and CDR2 SASEGT. V was clipped by 2 bases and J by 1 base, with 12 bases between them. The CDR3 bases are TGTGCCAGCAGTGAATCAAGGGAGGTGAGCAATCAGCCCCAGCATTTT. Protein sequence: CASSESREVSNQPQHF.

V usage is TRBV6-6 and J usage is TRBJ2-7, with 8 bases lining up with TRBD1. Germline values: CDR1 MNHNY, CDR2 SVGAGI (reference sequence). V was clipped by 6 bases and J by 0 bases; unmatched bases: 4. The CDR3 sequence is 14 residues long. CDR3 nucleotide sequence: TGTGCCAGCAGCAGGACAGGGTTCTCCTACGAGCAGTACTTC. This sequence encodes CASSRTGFSYEQYF.

The gene calls are TRBV4-1 and TRBJ1-4; D is possibly TRBD1 (5 bases). In germline, CDR1 is MGHRA, CDR2 YSYEKL. Trimming pared 4 bases from V and 0 bases from J, leaving 12 bases between. The CDR3 sequence is 16 residues long. The CDR3 coding sequence is TGCGCCAGCAGCCCCCAGGGAGGGTCAACTAATGAAAAACTGTTTTTT. Its protein product is CASSPQGGSTNEKLFF.

The chain is built from TRBV10-3 and TRBJ1-1; no clear D. Germline values: CDR1 ENHRY, CDR2 SYGVKD. The CDR3 covers 15 residues. Trimming took 2 bases from V and 1 from J, leaving 11 bases between them. CDR3 amino acids: CAISEAGRPNTEAFF. The CDR3 nucleotides are TGTGCCATCAGTGAGGCGGGGAGACCGAACACTGAAGCTTTCTTT.

This chain connects TRBV5-4 to TRBJ2-1; TRBD2 matches at 11 bases. Germline CDR1 reads SGHNT; CDR2 reads YYREEE (reference sequence). This CDR3 region has 19 residues. V lost 0 bases to trimming and J lost 7 bases; unmatched junction nucleotides: 15. Here the CDR3 DNA reads TGTGCCAGCAGCTTGGCCAACTCAGTAGCGGGGGGGCGGATGAATGAGCAGTTCTTC. Translated, it gives CASSLANSVAGGRMNEQFF. Complete variable domain (other parts from reference TRBV5-4 and TRBJ2-1): ETGVTQSPTHLIKTRGQQVTLRCSSQSGHNTVSWYQQALGQGPQFIFQYYREEENGRGNFPPRFSGLQFPNYSSELNVNALELDDSALYLCASSLANSVAGGRMNEQFFGPGTRLTVL.

The chain is built from TRBV7-3 and TRBJ2-2, with 8 bases fitting TRBD1. After removal of 5 bases from V and 8 bases from J, the junction contained 4 bases not matched to a gene. CDR1 SGHTA and CDR2 FQGTGA come from the germline V gene. CDR3 length equals 13 residues. The CDR3 DNA sequence: TGTGCCAGCAGCCCCCAGGGGGCGGGGGAGCTGTTTTTT. Protein: CASSPQGAGELFF. The full variable domain, its missing parts supplied by reference TRBV7-3 and TRBJ2-2, is GAGVSQTPSNKVTEKGKYVELRCDPISGHTALYWYRQSLGQGPEFLIYFQGTGAADDSGLPNDRFFAVRPEGSVSTLKIQRTERGDSAVYLCASSPQGAGELFFGEGSRLTVL.

The chain's CDR3 is CASSLTGTYEQYF. The CDR3 bases are TGCGCCAGCAGCTTGACGGGGACCTACGAGCAGTACTTC. V usage is TRBV5-1 and J usage is TRBJ2-7; possible D gene TRBD2, 5 bases. The CDR3 runs to 13 residues. Germline CDR1 reads SGHRS; CDR2 reads YFSETQ. Trimming pared 1 base from V and 2 bases from J, leaving 7 bases between.

The CDR3 DNA sequence: TGTGCCAGCAGCTTAGCAGGGGGCCCCCCCTACTATGGCTACACCTTC. It translates to CASSLAGGPPYYGYTF. The chain recombines TRBV7-2 with TRBJ1-2; 7 nucleotides align to TRBD1. Losses at the gene ends were 0 bases for V and 3 bases for J; bases not matched to a gene: 7. The CDR3 extends over 16 amino acids. Per germline, CDR1 SGHTA and CDR2 FQGNSA.

The chain combines TRBV5-4 with TRBJ1-1; possible D gene TRBD1, 5 bases. The CDR3 consists of 13 residues. Germline V gene lookup returns CDR1 SGHNT and CDR2 YYREEE (reference sequence). V lost 6 bases to trimming and J lost 0 bases, with 9 bases between them. This chain's CDR3 is CASKVDMNTEAFF. The CDR3 DNA sequence: TGTGCCAGCAAAGTGGACATGAACACTGAAGCTTTCTTT.

Remarks on this clone: The junction departs from germline at one end; a sequencing error may be responsible. CDR3 sequence reads: CGSSDRGETQYF. The CDR3, as DNA: TGTGGCAGCTCGGACAGGGGAGAGACCCAGTACTTC. The rearrangement links TRBV7-6 to TRBJ2-5; the match to TRBD1 covers 9 bases. Germline assignment: CDR1 SGHVS and CDR2 FNYEAQ. The CDR3 covers 12 residues.

The gene calls are TRBV5-5 and TRBJ2-2, with TRBD2 matching 8 bases. CDR3 length: 16 residues. CDR1 is SGHKS and CDR2 is YYEKEE in the germline V gene (reference sequence). V trimming: 0 bases; J trimming: 7 bases; junction bases outside the gene matches: 8. The CDR3 DNA reads TGTGCCAGCAGCTTGGAGCCCAGCGGGAGTGTCGGGGAGCTGTTTTTT. Protein product: CASSLEPSGSVGELFF. The variable domain in full, with the rest retrieved from reference TRBV5-5 and TRBJ2-2, is DAGVTQSPTHLIKTRGQQVTLRCSPISGHKSVSWYQQVLGQGPQFIFQYYEKEERGRGNFPDRFSARQFPNYSSELNVNALLLGDSALYLCASSLEPSGSVGELFFGEGSRLTVL.